The clone carrying this TCR beta chain has at least ten counts. This entry is derived from a study of T cells after yellow fever vaccination. From germline, CDR1 is MGHRA and CDR2 YSYEKL. CDR3 size: 14 residues. V lost 4 bases and J lost 1, with 10 bases in between. TCRdb passed the 5' RACE reads through MiXCR, listing each CDR3 protein once. The profile shows 200,000 to 300,000 distinct CDR3 sequences, about 3.7% of them singletons. The sequencing here drew on PBMCs, taken 15 days after the yellow fever booster vaccination. The clonotype was recovered from a man between 18 and 35 years old who received the YFV17D yellow fever vaccine. The chain has TRBV4-1 and TRBJ1-2; D not certain. In DNA, the CDR3 is TGCGCCAGCAGCCCCCCGGGTCTTAACTATGGCTACACCTTC. Protein sequence: CASSPPGLNYGYTF.